One T cell receptor beta chain is described in this entry. Patients from Seattle were sampled longitudinally, starting during active infection. This sample stems from a study of blood T cell repertoires in COVID-19. Turning to the study itself: From T cells, B-cell-depleted T cells, or PBMCs came the material, which was cDNA or gDNA.

In the original analysis: Counts of nucleated cells, estimated from reference gene primer amplification, were obtained. Profiling relied on immunoSEQ multiplex PCR, and the TCRdb table lists in-frame clones only, not all of them. V and J calls and clone size are given by that table; D and trimming were obtained from the DNA. The table lists 210,000 or so clones, over 80% of them singletons. The CDR3 is made up of 17 amino acids. After removal of 0 bases from V and 5 bases from J, the junction contained 11 bases not matched to a gene. The germline gives CDR1 SGHAT, CDR2 FQNNGV. This clonotype originated in a woman in her thirties with COVID-19, enrolled during active disease. The gene calls are TRBV11-2 and TRBJ2-7, with 9 nucleotides matching TRBD1. The sequenced sample was peripheral blood. The chain's CDR3 is CASSLDRVRTGEDEQYF. CDR3 coding DNA: TGTGCCAGCAGCTTAGATAGGGTCCGGACAGGGGAGGACGAGCAGTACTTC.